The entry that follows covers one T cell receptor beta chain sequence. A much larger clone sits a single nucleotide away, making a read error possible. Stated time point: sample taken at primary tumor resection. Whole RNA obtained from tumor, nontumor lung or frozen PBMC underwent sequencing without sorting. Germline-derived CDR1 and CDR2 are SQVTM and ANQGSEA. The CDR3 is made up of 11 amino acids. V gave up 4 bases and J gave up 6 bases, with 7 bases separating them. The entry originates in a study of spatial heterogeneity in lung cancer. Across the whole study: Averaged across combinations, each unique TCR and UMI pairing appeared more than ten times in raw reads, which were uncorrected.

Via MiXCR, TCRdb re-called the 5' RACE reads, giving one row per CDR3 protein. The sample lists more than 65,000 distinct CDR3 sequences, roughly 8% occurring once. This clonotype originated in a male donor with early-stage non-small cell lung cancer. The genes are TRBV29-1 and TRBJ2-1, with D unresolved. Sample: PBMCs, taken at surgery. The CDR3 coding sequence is TGCAGCGTTGCCGTCCCCAATGAGCAGTTCTTC. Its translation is CSVAVPNEQFF.